The 11 T cell receptor beta chains below come from one sample, sequenced in a study of cytomegalovirus exposure and HLA in healthy donors (dated by TCRdb to about 2017). Receptor amplification or capture employed the immunoSEQ multiplex PCR assay. A mixture of 60 forward primers for TCR Vbeta segments and 13 reverse primers for TCR Jbeta segments was used in the multiplex PCR. TCRdb's version of the immuneACCESS table is confined to in-frame rearrangements and falls short of the full clone set. An unresolved V gene accounts for under half of the shortfall where checked; the remainder is of unknown origin. Here the sample has some 150,000 clones; 55% to 70% occur a single time. Of the sample, about 2.9% falls within the top ten clones. Input material: PBMCs. These TCRs come from a woman aged 25 to 39 in good health and CMV-seropositive.

A few counts support this clone. The chain carries TRBV27 and TRBJ1-4, with a weak D call TRBD1 (5 bases). Trimming stripped 3 bases from V and 4 bases from J, with 12 bases between. Germline CDR1 and CDR2: MNHEY and SMNVEV (reference sequence). This CDR3 has 15 amino acids. In DNA, the CDR3 is TGTGCCAGCAGTTTTATGGCAGGGCTTAATGAAAAACTGTTTTTT. Encoded protein: CASSFMAGLNEKLFF. Complete variable domain (other parts from reference TRBV27 and TRBJ1-4): EAQVTQNPRYLITVTGKKLTVTCSQNMNHEYMSWYRQDPGLGLRQIYYSMNVEVTDKGDVPEGYKVSRKEKRNFPLILESPSPNQTSLYFCASSFMAGLNEKLFFGSGTQLSVL.

CDR3 amino acids: CASSIGTGPHSPLHF. The CDR3 region has the DNA TGTGCCAGTAGTATTGGGACAGGGCCCCATTCACCCCTCCACTTT. The chain employs TRBV19 and TRBJ1-6, with 9 nucleotides matching TRBD1. The junction had 5 bases not matched to a gene; V was cut back by 3 bases and J by 8 bases. Germline CDR1 reads LNHDA; CDR2 reads SQIVND (reference sequence). This CDR3 comprises 15 residues.

The chain couples TRBV5-1 to TRBJ1-2, with 7 bases fitting TRBD1. The CDR3 contains 16 residues. Trimming took 5 bases from V and 8 from J; bases not matched to a gene: 18. Germline V gene lookup returns CDR1 SGHRS and CDR2 YFSETQ. In nucleotides, the CDR3 is TGCGCCAGCAGGGACGAGGTGACAGGGACGTTAGGGGGCTACACCTTC. This sequence encodes CASRDEVTGTLGGYTF.

This chain connects TRBV2 to TRBJ1-3; the D gene is possibly TRBD1 (6 bases). Trimming took off 7 bases at V and 0 bases at J, with 16 bases between the two ends. Per the germline V gene, CDR1 is SNHLY and CDR2 is FYNNEI. The CDR3 extends over 16 amino acids. The CDR3 region is CASIYQGLSSGNTIYF. CDR3 in DNA: TGTGCCAGCATATACCAGGGGCTAAGCTCTGGAAACACCATATATTTT.

This rearrangement joins TRBV5-1 to TRBJ2-5, with 9 bases identical to TRBD1. Germline trimming cut 1 base from V and 1 base from J; bases unmatched to any gene: 2. Per germline, CDR1 SGHRS and CDR2 YFSETQ. This CDR3 has 15 residues. CDR3 sequence reads: CASSLQGQGQETQYF. CDR3 nucleotide sequence: TGCGCCAGCAGCTTGCAGGGACAGGGCCAAGAGACCCAGTACTTC.

V is TRBV6-6 and J is TRBJ2-2, with 10 positions matching TRBD1. The V segment lost 8 bases and the J segment 7 bases; nucleotides outside the gene matches: 7. The V gene's germline CDR1 is MNHNY and CDR2 SVGAGI (reference sequence). The CDR3 is 14 amino acids. The CDR3 spells CASGGQGSGGELFF. In nucleotides, the CDR3 is TGTGCCAGCGGGGGACAGGGGTCGGGCGGGGAGCTGTTTTTT.

This clone has more than one count but fewer than ten. The chain carries TRBV2 and TRBJ2-7; D is unresolved. Germline CDR1 reads SNHLY; CDR2 reads FYNNEI. The germline V and J ends were trimmed by 0 bases and 3 bases, with 12 bases remaining between them. The CDR3 spans 15 residues. CDR3 sequence reads: CASSEAYGDYYEQYF. The CDR3 DNA sequence: TGTGCCAGCAGTGAAGCTTACGGTGATTACTACGAGCAGTACTTC.

The chain combines TRBV18 with TRBJ1-5; TRBD1 matches at 7 bases. V lost 6 bases, J lost 10 bases, and 9 bases stayed unmatched. CDR3 size: 13 residues. CDR1 and CDR2 (germline): KGHSH, LQKENI. CDR3 amino acids: CASSRDRASPQHF. The CDR3 nucleotides read TGTGCCAGCTCCCGAGACAGGGCGAGCCCCCAGCATTTT.

This CDR3 reads CASSQIVATEAFF. DNA for the CDR3: TGCGCCAGCAGCCAAATTGTGGCAACTGAAGCTTTCTTT. The rearrangement uses TRBV4-1 and TRBJ1-1; D gene uncertain. The CDR3 contains 13 residues. V was cut by 2 bases and J by 5 bases, with 9 bases left in between. The V gene's germline CDR1 is MGHRA and CDR2 YSYEKL.

This clone was detected a few times. The chain links TRBV9 to TRBJ1-4; 10 bases match TRBD1. Trimming took 2 bases from V and 1 from J; bases not matched to a gene: 2. CDR3 length: 16 residues. Germline V gene data show CDR1 as SGDLS and CDR2 as YYNGEE. The CDR3 DNA reads TGTGCCAGCAGCGTCGGGACAGGGGAAACTAATGAAAAACTGTTTTTT. This sequence encodes CASSVGTGETNEKLFF. Supplemented by reference TRBV9 and TRBJ1-4, the full variable domain reads DSGVTQTPKHLITATGQRVTLRCSPRSGDLSVYWYQQSLDQGLQFLIQYYNGEERAKGNILERFSAQQFPDLHSELNLSSLELGDSALYFCASSVGTGETNEKLFFGSGTQLSVL.

This rearrangement joins TRBV7-8 to TRBJ2-1, with TRBD2 identical over 15 bases. The CDR3 spans 18 residues. The germline CDR1 and CDR2 sequences are SGHVS and FQNEAQ. The V segment lost 1 base and the J segment 4 bases; nucleotides outside the gene matches: 5. The CDR3 loop reads CASSLGGLAGGLYNEQFF. In nucleotides, the CDR3 is TGTGCCAGCAGCTTAGGGGGACTAGCGGGGGGCTTATACAATGAGCAGTTCTTC.